This T cell receptor (beta chain) was documented in a study of STAT3 mutations in large granular lymphocyte leukemia (dated by TCRdb to the late 2010s). Broadly, across the study: About half of the T-LGLL patients who underwent longitudinal sequencing carried canonical activating STAT3 mutations. More than half of T-LGLL patients received one or more immunosuppressive therapy regimens, with hematologic response in about two fifths of those treated. Patients with T-cell large granular lymphocyte leukemia underwent serial deep sequencing of TCRbeta CDR3 and STAT3 to reconstruct clonal hierarchy and dynamics. From an initial cohort of roughly 220 LGL patients, 20 or so representative T-LGLL cases were picked for longitudinal TCRbeta and STAT3 sequencing. As controls, the study also included longitudinal sequencing of a couple of patients with natural killer LGL leukemia. Patients were sequenced at 4 time points on average, with the number of samplings per patient ranging from 2 to 8. General study outcomes and caveats: Because codominant clonotypes persisted in some patients, a small but highly pathogenic clone may have been missed. Because no samples were available when a clone first appeared, clonal expansion had to be inferred from samplings taken at other points. TCR clonotype switching after therapy was observed in 6 of 18 patients, and all newly emerging clones were found to be STAT3 wild type. Every T-LGLL patient showed at least one immunodominant TCRbeta clonotype, and about half showed multiple immunodominant subclonotypes. Variable intervals between samplings and differing treatment regimens complicated linking therapy response to changes in TCR clonal burden. Dominant TCR clone burden was found to exceed STAT3 mutant burden in several patients, suggesting that STAT3 mutation arose secondarily within a pre-expanded clone.

The CDR3, cysteine through phenylalanine, is 14 amino acids long. Of all the DNA, just the CDR3 is kept, 42 bases in frame from base 1. Germline trimming amounts to 5 bases on V and 7 bases on J, with 6 as the count of junction bases outside the gene matches. CDR1 and CDR2 were assigned from the germline V gene (reference sequence) as MNHNY and SVGAGI. TCRbeta libraries were sequenced on an Illumina MiSeq, and an average of around 41,000 productive templates per sample was obtained. Using multiplex PCR amplification, the immunoSEQ assay generated the TCRbeta CDR3 libraries. Per the source publication's procedure: Following a previously defined approach, repertoire diversity was calculated, and values close to 0 point to extremely monoclonal samples. TCRdb took this table from immuneACCESS and kept in-frame rearrangements with V and J called. Such tables lack part of the clones; where checked against another copy, unresolved V genes explain under half of the gap, and the rest is unexplained. V, J and clone size are those of that table, while D and trimming were read from the DNA. This sample comprises a few thousand clones, over 70% of them detected only once. The leading ten clones occupy approximately 88% of the sample.

This clone is a singleton in its sample. Its binding antigen is unknown. No much larger clone exists at a distance of one base, and base qualities are not known. The same DNA, extracted from blood mononuclear cells, served for both the TCR sequencing and the STAT3 sequencing. The sequenced sample consisted of peripheral blood mononuclear cells. This sequence was found in a man aged 35-49 years with T-cell large granular lymphocyte leukemia. Some clones in this sample may be carry-over from other donors' samples. The age is the age at diagnosis. The chain employs TRBV6-6 and TRBJ2-1, with 9 bases aligning to TRBD2. The DNA sequence reads TGTGCCAGCAGTGCAATAGCGGGAGAGAATGAGCAGTTCTTC. Translated, this gives CASSAIAGENEQFF.